What follows are 30 T cell receptor beta chains derived from one specimen sequenced in a study of CD8 T cells in ankylosing spondylitis. TCRdb processed the 5' RACE reads anew with MiXCR; each CDR3 protein has one entry. The table lists about 130,000 distinct CDR3 sequences, around 8.5% of them singletons. Input material: blood, either unsorted or a sorted T cell fraction (not recorded which). All receptors derive from a male donor with ankylosing spondylitis or in good health (not recorded which).

The chain recombines TRBV29-1 with TRBJ2-4; a possible D gene is TRBD1 (6 bases). The length of the CDR3 is 13 residues. The germline gives CDR1 SQVTM, CDR2 ANQGSEA. The ends were cut back, 6 bases at V and 3 bases at J, with 12 bases in the middle. The CDR3 DNA reads as TGCAGCGTGGCGACAGGTTTCAAAAACATTCAGTACTTC. Protein sequence: CSVATGFKNIQYF.

In this sample, this clonotype turned up many times. The junction departs from germline at one end; a sequencing error may be responsible. The genes are TRBV5-1 and TRBJ2-5; D is unclear. CDR1 is SGHRS and CDR2 is YFSETQ in the germline V gene. The CDR3 runs 11 residues. CDR3 sequence reads: CASSLRETQYF. The CDR3 region has the DNA TGTGCCAGCAGCTTACGAGAGACCCAGTACTTC.

The V gene is TRBV4-3, the J gene TRBJ2-1; 10 bases align to TRBD2. The V gene end was trimmed by 0 bases and the J gene end by 3 bases; junction bases not matched to a gene: 2. The V gene's germline CDR1 is LGHNA and CDR2 YSLEER. The CDR3 spans 16 residues. The CDR3, as DNA: TGCGCCAGCAGCCAAGATAGACTAGCGGGCTACAATGAGCAGTTCTTC. This encodes CASSQDRLAGYNEQFF.

The sample holds many counts of this clonotype. The chain has TRBV5-1 and TRBJ1-1; TRBD1 matches at 7 bases. The V gene end was trimmed by 3 bases and the J gene end by 5 bases; junction bases not matched to a gene: 7. The V gene's germline CDR1 is SGHRS and CDR2 YFSETQ. This CDR3 spans 14 amino acids. CDR3 sequence reads: CASSYTQGSTEAFF. As DNA, the CDR3 is TGCGCCAGCAGCTACACACAGGGGTCAACTGAAGCTTTCTTT.

In its sample, this clonotype was seen many times. The J gene is TRBJ1-2, the V gene TRBV7-8; D remains unclear. V lost 1 base and J lost 5, with 11 bases in between. The CDR3 consists of 14 residues. Germline assignment: CDR1 SGHVS and CDR2 FQNEAQ. This CDR3 is CASSLVGREYGYTF. CDR3 DNA: TGTGCCAGCAGCTTAGTAGGAAGGGAATATGGCTACACCTTC.

The V and J genes are TRBV5-1 and TRBJ1-2; possibly TRBD1 for D (6 bases). This CDR3 comprises 14 residues. Germline CDR1 and CDR2: SGHRS and YFSETQ. Trimming stripped 1 base from V and 3 bases from J, with 10 bases between. The CDR3 spells CASSLSGADYGYTF. The CDR3 nucleotides are TGCGCCAGCAGCTTGTCAGGGGCTGACTATGGCTACACCTTC.

The table lists this clonotype with a few counts. V gene TRBV7-2 combines with J gene TRBJ2-6, with D uncertain. Germline V gives CDR1 SGHTA, CDR2 FQGNSA. CDR3 size: 14 residues. V lost 4 bases, J lost 3 bases, and 7 bases lay in between. The CDR3 sequence: CASSSQSGANVLTF. For the CDR3, the DNA is TGTGCCAGCAGCTCACAGAGTGGGGCCAACGTCCTGACTTTC.

J is TRBJ2-7 and V is TRBV29-1, with 8 bases lining up with TRBD1. This CDR3 region has 13 residues. Germline CDR1 reads SQVTM; CDR2 reads ANQGSEA. The trim removed 6 bases at V and 2 bases at J, leaving 6 bases unmatched. The CDR3 is CSVGTGPTYEQYF. DNA of the CDR3: TGCAGCGTGGGGACAGGACCAACCTACGAGCAGTACTTC.

The sample holds many counts of this clonotype. This chain connects TRBV29-1 to TRBJ2-1; D is uncertain. V was trimmed by 3 bases and J by 5 bases, leaving 14 bases between them. CDR1 SQVTM and CDR2 ANQGSEA come from the germline V gene. The CDR3 is 14 residues long. CDR3 DNA sequence: TGCAGCGTTGATCACCGTAACAAGAACAATGAGCAGTTCTTC. Its protein is CSVDHRNKNNEQFF.

This clonotype occurred many times. The chain employs TRBV7-2 and TRBJ2-1; unclear D gene. CDR1 SGHTA and CDR2 FQGNSA come from the germline V gene. This CDR3 has 14 residues. The V end lost 4 bases, the J end lost 5 bases, and 12 bases lay between the germline ends. The CDR3 region has the DNA TGTGCCAGCAGCTCCAATCGGCGGAACAATGAGCAGTTCTTC. Translated, it gives CASSSNRRNNEQFF.

This clonotype occurred many times. The chain joins TRBV20-1 to TRBJ1-2; 7 bases align to TRBD1. This CDR3 spans 14 amino acids. V dropped 3 bases and J dropped 0; count of bases not matched to a gene: 4. The germline V gene encodes CDR1 DFQATT and CDR2 SNEGSKA (reference sequence). The CDR3 nucleotides are TGCAGTGCTAGCAGGGGGGGAGCTAACTATGGCTACACCTTC. This gives the protein CSASRGGANYGYTF.

The sample holds many counts of this clonotype. J is TRBJ1-6 and V is TRBV7-2; weak D call: TRBD1 (5 bases). Germline CDR1 is SGHTA and CDR2 is FQGNSA. The CDR3 is made up of 14 amino acids. V lost 1 base to trimming and J lost 10 bases, with 11 bases between them. In nucleotides, the CDR3 is TGTGCCAGCAGCTTAGAGGCAGGGATATCACCCCTCCACTTT. It translates to CASSLEAGISPLHF.

This clonotype was counted ten times or more. The genes are TRBV7-2 and TRBJ2-1, with D perhaps TRBD2 (5 bases). The CDR3 runs 14 residues. Germline-derived CDR1 and CDR2 are SGHTA and FQGNSA. Trimming pared 3 bases from V and 4 bases from J, leaving 10 bases between. The CDR3 DNA reads as TGTGCCAGCAGCTTTCGGCGCGGGTACAATGAGCAGTTCTTC. Translating gives CASSFRRGYNEQFF.

V usage is TRBV5-4 and J usage is TRBJ2-1; 10 bases align to TRBD2. The ends lost 1 base at V and 0 bases at J; junction bases unmatched: 10. Germline values: CDR1 SGHNT, CDR2 YYREEE (reference sequence). The CDR3 runs to 19 residues. CDR3 in DNA: TGTGCCAGCAGCTTGAGCAGAGGGACTAGCGATAACTCCTACAATGAGCAGTTCTTC. Amino acid sequence: CASSLSRGTSDNSYNEQFF.

This clonotype was counted ten times or more. The chain has TRBV18 and TRBJ2-2; TRBD2 might be the D (5 bases). CDR3 size: 15 residues. Per the germline V gene, CDR1 is KGHSH and CDR2 is LQKENI. Between the trimmed V and J ends, which lost 2 bases and 2 bases, there was a span of 9 bases. In DNA, the CDR3 is TGTGCCAGCTCACCAGGGGAGCCCAACACCGGGGAGCTGTTTTTT. Residues: CASSPGEPNTGELFF.

The genes are TRBV7-8 and TRBJ2-3, with a weak D call TRBD1 (5 bases). Looked up from germline, CDR1 is SGHVS and CDR2 is FQNEAQ. Trimming cost V 4 bases and J 1 base, with 12 bases left between them. The CDR3 sequence is 15 residues long. CDR3 region: CASSSRGGGTDTQYF. CDR3 bases: TGTGCCAGCAGCTCAAGGGGTGGGGGCACAGATACGCAGTATTTT.

This clonotype was recorded many times. This chain joins TRBV12-3 or TRBV12-4 and TRBJ2-2, with D uncertain. CDR3 length: 12 amino acids. Trimming removed 6 bases from V and 4 bases from J, with 6 bases in between. CDR3 sequence: CASRDSTGELFF. In DNA form, the CDR3 reads TGTGCCAGCAGGGATTCCACCGGGGAGCTGTTTTTT.

This clonotype appeared many times. The rearrangement links TRBV5-1 to TRBJ1-5; 10 bases agree with TRBD1. There are 15 residues in the CDR3. V lost 2 bases, J lost 2 bases, and 1 base stayed unmatched. CDR1 is SGHRS, CDR2 YFSETQ, per germline. The CDR3 nucleotides read TGCGCCAGCAGCTTTGGGACAGGGGGCAATCAGCCCCAGCATTTT. Protein product: CASSFGTGGNQPQHF.

In this sample, this clonotype turned up many times. The CDR3: CASSLIAEYEQYF. CDR3 in DNA: TGTGCCAGCAGCTTAATAGCGGAATACGAGCAGTACTTC. V gene TRBV7-2 combines with J gene TRBJ2-7, with TRBD2 as a possible D gene (6 bases). V lost 2 bases to trimming and J lost 4 bases, with 9 bases between them. The CDR3 totals 13 residues. Germline V gene data show CDR1 as SGHTA and CDR2 as FQGNSA.

At least ten counts were recorded for this clonotype. CDR3 coding DNA: TGCAGTGCTTCTCCCCGGGTGAATACGCAGTATTTT. Its protein product is CSASPRVNTQYF. The rearrangement joins TRBV20-1 to TRBJ2-3; D unresolved. The CDR3 consists of 12 residues. V lost 5 bases and J 7 bases, leaving 13 bases between the germline ends. Looked up from germline, CDR1 is DFQATT and CDR2 is SNEGSKA (reference sequence).

This chain joins TRBV5-5 and TRBJ1-4; 8 bases line up with TRBD1. The V segment lost 3 bases and the J segment 6 bases; nucleotides outside the gene matches: 4. This CDR3 contains 14 residues. In germline, CDR1 is SGHKS, CDR2 YYEKEE (reference sequence). CDR3 region: CASSSNRGDEKLFF. The DNA for the CDR3 is TGTGCCAGCAGCTCCAACAGGGGGGATGAAAAACTGTTTTTT. Full variable domain (remainder filled in from reference TRBV5-5 and TRBJ1-4): DAGVTQSPTHLIKTRGQQVTLRCSPISGHKSVSWYQQVLGQGPQFIFQYYEKEERGRGNFPDRFSARQFPNYSSELNVNALLLGDSALYLCASSSNRGDEKLFFGSGTQLSVL.

This clonotype was seen ten or more times. V usage is TRBV4-3 and J usage is TRBJ1-2; the D gene is possibly TRBD1 (5 bases). Trimming pared 8 bases from V and 6 bases from J, leaving 28 bases between. Germline CDR1 and CDR2: LGHNA and YSLEER. CDR3 length equals 17 residues. This CDR3 reads CASGSGPGGMGPDGYTF. The CDR3 DNA sequence: TGCGCCAGCGGATCGGGTCCGGGGGGAATGGGCCCGGATGGCTACACCTTC.

This clonotype turned up a few times. The chain recombines TRBV19 with TRBJ2-5; 7 bases are shared with TRBD1. The CDR3 consists of 13 residues. J lost 3 bases, V lost 7 bases, and 5 bases had no gene match. The V gene's germline CDR1 is LNHDA and CDR2 SQIVND (reference sequence). The chain's CDR3 is CASTGTDKETQYF. In nucleotides, the CDR3 is TGTGCCAGTACCGGGACAGACAAAGAGACCCAGTACTTC.

This clonotype came up many times. The rearrangement joins TRBV5-5 to TRBJ2-3; D remains ambiguous. With 0 bases removed from V and 0 bases from J, the gap between germline ends came to 8 bases. Germline values: CDR1 SGHKS, CDR2 YYEKEE (reference sequence). The CDR3 is 15 amino acids. As DNA, the CDR3 is TGTGCCAGCAGCTTGGGTATTTACAGCACAGATACGCAGTATTTT. Protein sequence: CASSLGIYSTDTQYF.

In its sample, this clonotype was seen many times. The V gene is TRBV14, the J gene TRBJ2-1; 9 nucleotides align to TRBD2. After removal of 1 base from V and 2 bases from J, the junction contained 15 bases not matched to a gene. CDR3 length: 20 residues. Germline values: CDR1 SGHDN, CDR2 FVKESK. The CDR3 is CASSQGIGGRASFAYNEQFF. The CDR3 DNA sequence: TGTGCCAGCAGCCAAGGAATAGGCGGGAGGGCCTCTTTCGCCTACAATGAGCAGTTCTTC.

This clonotype was seen many times. This rearrangement joins TRBV7-2 to TRBJ2-6; D might be TRBD1 (5 bases). This CDR3 region has 17 residues. The germline gives CDR1 SGHTA, CDR2 FQGNSA. V dropped 4 bases and J dropped 2 bases, with 15 bases sitting between them. The CDR3 spells CASSSPFPGTGANVLTF. The DNA of the CDR3 is TGTGCCAGCAGCTCCCCGTTTCCAGGGACTGGGGCCAACGTCCTGACTTTC. The variable domain in full, completed from reference TRBV7-2 and TRBJ2-6, reads GAGVSQSPSNKVTEKGKDVELRCDPISGHTALYWYRQSLGQGLEFLIYFQGNSAPDKSGLPSDRFSAERTGGSVSTLTIQRTQQEDSAVYLCASSSPFPGTGANVLTFGAGSRLTVL.

In its sample, this clonotype was seen many times. The chain uses TRBV5-6 and TRBJ2-1; 7 nucleotides align to TRBD2. CDR1 SGHDT and CDR2 YYEEEE come from the germline V gene. The CDR3 covers 16 residues. The junction had 10 bases not matched to a gene; V was cut back by 0 bases and J by 7 bases. The CDR3 DNA follows: TGTGCCAGCAGCTTGGTGGCGGGAGCGATGAGAAATGAGCAGTTCTTC. Its translation: CASSLVAGAMRNEQFF.

In this sample, this clonotype turned up many times. The genes are TRBV12-3 or TRBV12-4 and TRBJ2-7; no firm D call. The CDR3 covers 14 residues. Trimming pared 7 bases from V and 2 bases from J, leaving 15 bases between. In DNA form, the CDR3 reads TGTGCCAGCACCCGAAGTTCGGGTCCCTACGAGCAGTACTTC. Translated, it gives CASTRSSGPYEQYF.

This clonotype was observed a handful of times. V and J are TRBV12-3 or TRBV12-4 and TRBJ2-1; 10 bases are a match to TRBD2. After removal of 5 bases from V and 12 bases from J, the junction contained 4 bases not matched to a gene. The CDR3 has 12 amino acids. The CDR3 coding sequence is TGTGCCAGCAGTCCTAGCGGGAGACGGCAGTTCTTC. This codes for CASSPSGRRQFF.

In this sample, this clonotype turned up many times. The chain has TRBV5-1 and TRBJ2-3, with TRBD1 matching over 9 bases. V gave up 4 bases and J gave up 5 bases; unmatched junction bases: 5. Germline lookup yields CDR1 SGHRS and CDR2 YFSETQ. The CDR3 loop spans 14 amino acids. CDR3 sequence (DNA): TGCGCCAGCAGCCAAGGGACAGGGAGAGATACGCAGTATTTT. Protein product: CASSQGTGRDTQYF.